This is a list of T cell receptor beta chains from one sample in a study of beta chain features in type 1 diabetes. TCRdb's copy holds only in-frame clones and misses some; the assay was immunoSEQ multiplex PCR. The sample shows roughly 450,000 clones, about an eighth of them seen only once. Material: naive CD4+ T cells from blood. The receptors were sampled from a woman under 30 in good health. The CDR3 runs from the conserved cysteine through the conserved F or W. The D gene is left open where the match is weak. Clone size, where shown, is once, few, many, or a class for clones that have expanded.

size	V	D	J	CDR3	DNA
few	TRBV9	.	TRBJ2-2	CASSPGLATGELFF	TGTGCCAGCAGCCCCGGGCTTGCCACCGGGGAGCTGTTTTTT
few	TRBV2	TRBD1	TRBJ2-1	CASSADRGQDEQFF	TGTGCCAGCAGTGCTGACAGGGGGCAGGATGAGCAGTTCTTC
.	TRBV29-1	TRBD1	TRBJ1-1	CSVGTGTTEAFF	TGCAGCGTTGGGACAGGTACCACTGAAGCTTTCTTT
.	TRBV5-4	TRBD2	TRBJ2-3	CASSSQSTSSDTQYF	TGTGCCAGCAGTTCTCAATCGACTAGCAGTGATACGCAGTATTTT
few	TRBV30	TRBD1	TRBJ1-2	CAWRPTGVDYGYTF	TGTGCCTGGAGGCCGACAGGGGTGGACTATGGCTACACCTTC
few	TRBV19	.	TRBJ1-1	CATGYTEAFF	TGTGCCACTGGTTATACTGAAGCTTTCTTT
few	TRBV29-1	.	TRBJ2-3	CSVEADTSTDTQYF	TGCAGCGTTGAAGCAGATACTAGCACAGATACGCAGTATTTT
few	TRBV4-1	TRBD2	TRBJ2-5	CASSQDKVAGEIKETQYF	TGCGCCAGCAGCCAAGATAAGGTAGCGGGGGAAATTAAAGAGACCCAGTACTTC
few	TRBV9	TRBD1	TRBJ2-3	CASSVAGGDTDTQYF	TGTGCCAGCAGCGTAGCAGGGGGCGACACAGATACGCAGTATTTT
.	TRBV5-1	.	TRBJ1-2	CASSLGFEAYTF	TGCGCCAGCAGCTTGGGCTTTGAGGCCTACACCTTC
.	TRBV9	TRBD2	TRBJ2-3	CASSTLAGAGDTQYF	TGTGCCAGCAGCACCTTAGCGGGCGCGGGGGATACGCAGTATTTT
.	TRBV7-2	.	TRBJ1-2	CASSSRSGLAYGYTF	TGTGCCAGCAGCTCCCGGTCAGGGTTGGCTTATGGCTACACCTTC
few	TRBV2	.	TRBJ2-6	CASSERKGTGANVLTF	TGTGCCAGCAGTGAGAGGAAGGGGACCGGGGCCAACGTCCTGACTTTC
.	TRBV7-2	.	TRBJ2-7	CASSLDTLGAREQYF	TGTGCCAGCAGCTTAGACACTTTAGGGGCGCGGGAGCAGTACTTC
few	TRBV7-2	.	TRBJ2-1	CASSLAATDYNEQFF	TGTGCCAGCAGCTTAGCCGCGACAGACTACAATGAGCAGTTCTTC
.	TRBV7-3	.	TRBJ1-2	CASSLRGFGGYTF	TGTGCCAGCAGCTTACGGGGATTTGGTGGCTACACCTTC
few	TRBV27	.	TRBJ2-3	CASTRWGTATDTQYF	TGTGCCAGCACCCGGTGGGGTACGGCCACAGATACGCAGTATTTT
.	TRBV28	TRBD1	TRBJ2-3	CASSRPGQGTDTQYF	TGTGCCAGCAGCCGACCGGGACAGGGCACAGATACGCAGTATTTT
few	TRBV7-2	TRBD1	TRBJ1-1	CASSDRGSTEAFF	TGTGCCAGCAGCGACAGGGGAAGCACTGAAGCTTTCTTT
.	TRBV27	TRBD1	TRBJ1-1	CASSSSRDRNTEAFF	TGTGCCAGCAGTTCCTCCCGGGACAGGAACACTGAAGCTTTCTTT
.	TRBV5-1	.	TRBJ2-5	CASRLVTAQETQYF	TGCGCCAGCAGACTTGTTACAGCCCAAGAGACCCAGTACTTC
.	TRBV7-3	.	TRBJ2-7	CASSLSRGSDEQYF	TGTGCCAGCAGCTTATCGCGGGGTTCGGACGAGCAGTACTTC
.	TRBV7-9	TRBD1	TRBJ2-1	CASSRRGQGPAGSYNEQFF	TGTGCCAGCAGCCGTAGAGGACAGGGACCCGCGGGATCCTACAATGAGCAGTTCTTC
few	TRBV2	.	TRBJ2-3	CASSEQDTQYF	TGTGCCAGCAGTGAGCAGGATACGCAGTATTTT
.	TRBV27	.	TRBJ1-1	CASSLRSMNTEAFF	TGTGCCAGCAGTTTGAGAAGCATGAACACTGAAGCTTTCTTT
.	TRBV14	.	TRBJ2-3	CASSPWPVGTDTQYF	TGTGCCAGCAGCCCGTGGCCAGTGGGGACAGATACGCAGTATTTT
.	TRBV18	TRBD1	TRBJ2-5	CASSRQQGAPETQYF	TGTGCCAGCTCAAGACAACAGGGGGCTCCTGAGACCCAGTACTTC
few	TRBV7-2	.	TRBJ1-1	CASRSGPNTEAFF	TGTGCCAGCAGATCAGGGCCGAACACTGAAGCTTTCTTT
.	TRBV5-1	.	TRBJ1-1	CASMKIPGVDTEAFF	TGCGCCAGCATGAAGATTCCGGGGGTGGACACTGAAGCTTTCTTT
few	TRBV19	.	TRBJ2-3	CASSIREVYGIPDTQYF	TGTGCCAGTAGTATACGGGAAGTCTACGGGATCCCAGATACGCAGTATTTT
.	TRBV29-1	.	TRBJ1-3	CSVVPSSLSGNTIYF	TGCAGCGTAGTACCGTCCTCTCTCTCTGGAAACACCATATATTTT
.	TRBV5-1	TRBD2	TRBJ2-1	CASSITLTVREGLNEQFF	TGCGCCAGCAGCATTACCCTAACCGTGCGGGAGGGCCTCAATGAGCAGTTCTTC
few	TRBV4-1	.	TRBJ2-1	CASSQAGLGDNEQFF	TGCGCCAGCAGCCAAGCGGGACTGGGGGACAATGAGCAGTTCTTC
.	TRBV9	TRBD1	TRBJ1-2	CASSAHRGNYGYTF	TGTGCCAGCAGCGCGCACAGGGGGAACTATGGCTACACCTTC
.	TRBV7-2	.	TRBJ2-2	CASSYLNTGELFF	TGTGCCAGCAGCTACCTGAACACCGGGGAGCTGTTTTTT
many	TRBV29-1	.	TRBJ2-7	CSVEAPGREQYF	TGCAGCGTTGAAGCCCCAGGACGCGAGCAGTACTTC
.	TRBV9	TRBD1	TRBJ1-1	CASSATGESTEAFF	TGTGCCAGCAGCGCAACAGGGGAGAGCACTGAAGCTTTCTTT
few	TRBV5-1	.	TRBJ2-5	CASSLVAGLSGETQYF	TGCGCCAGCAGCTTGGTAGCTGGCCTCTCCGGGGAGACCCAGTACTTC
.	TRBV27	TRBD2	TRBJ2-7	CASSLAGGKEQYF	TGTGCCAGCAGTTTAGCGGGAGGTAAAGAGCAGTACTTC
.	TRBV28	TRBD1	TRBJ1-1	CASRLTGTGTAEAFF	TGTGCCAGCAGGCTTACAGGGACAGGTACCGCTGAAGCTTTCTTT